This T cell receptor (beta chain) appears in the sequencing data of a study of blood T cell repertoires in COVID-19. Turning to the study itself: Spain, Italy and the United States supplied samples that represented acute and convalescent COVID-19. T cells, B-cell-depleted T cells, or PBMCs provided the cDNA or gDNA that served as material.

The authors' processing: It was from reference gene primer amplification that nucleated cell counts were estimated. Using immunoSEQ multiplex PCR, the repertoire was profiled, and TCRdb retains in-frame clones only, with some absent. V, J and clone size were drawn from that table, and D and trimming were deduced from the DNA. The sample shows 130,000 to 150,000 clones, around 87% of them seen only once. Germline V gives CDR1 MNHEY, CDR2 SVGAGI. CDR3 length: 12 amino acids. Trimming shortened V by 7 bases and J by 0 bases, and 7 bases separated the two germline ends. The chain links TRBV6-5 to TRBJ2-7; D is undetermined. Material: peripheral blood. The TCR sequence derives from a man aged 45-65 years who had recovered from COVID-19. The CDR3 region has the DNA TGTGCCAGCACCCTCCTCTCCTACGAGCAGTACTTC. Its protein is CASTLLSYEQYF.